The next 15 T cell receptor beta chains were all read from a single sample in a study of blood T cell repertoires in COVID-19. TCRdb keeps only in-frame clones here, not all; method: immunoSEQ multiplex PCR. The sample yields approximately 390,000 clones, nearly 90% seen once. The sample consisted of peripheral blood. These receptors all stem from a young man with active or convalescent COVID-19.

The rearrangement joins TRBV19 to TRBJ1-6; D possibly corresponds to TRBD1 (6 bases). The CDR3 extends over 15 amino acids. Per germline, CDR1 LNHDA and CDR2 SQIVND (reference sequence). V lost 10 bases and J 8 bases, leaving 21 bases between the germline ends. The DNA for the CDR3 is TGTGCCACGAGAGGTTTTACAGGGACCGATTCACCCCTCCACTTT. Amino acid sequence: CATRGFTGTDSPLHF.

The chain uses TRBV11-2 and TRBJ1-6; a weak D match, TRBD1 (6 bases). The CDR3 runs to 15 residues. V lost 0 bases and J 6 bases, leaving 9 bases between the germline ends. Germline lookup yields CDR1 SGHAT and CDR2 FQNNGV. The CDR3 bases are TGTGCCAGCAGCTTAGAGGGGGCCACTAATTCACCCCTCCACTTT. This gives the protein CASSLEGATNSPLHF.

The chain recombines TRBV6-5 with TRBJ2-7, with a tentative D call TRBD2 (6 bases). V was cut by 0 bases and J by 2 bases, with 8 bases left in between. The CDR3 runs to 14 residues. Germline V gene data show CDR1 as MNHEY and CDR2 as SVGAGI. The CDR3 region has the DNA TGTGCCAGCAGTTACTCTAGCGGTACCTACGAGCAGTACTTC. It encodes CASSYSSGTYEQYF.

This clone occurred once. In DNA form, the CDR3 reads TGTGCCAGCACGGGGGGGATACCCGGGACCCAGTACTTC. Residues: CASTGGIPGTQYF. The chain combines TRBV2 with TRBJ2-5; 8 positions agree with TRBD2. The trim removed 7 bases at V and 7 bases at J, leaving 8 bases unmatched. Germline-derived CDR1 and CDR2 are SNHLY and FYNNEI. This CDR3 comprises 13 residues.

In DNA, the CDR3 is TGTGCCAGCAGCTTCCCCGACGGGTATTCTAGCAATCAGCCCCAGCATTTT. Translated: CASSFPDGYSSNQPQHF. V is TRBV7-2 and J is TRBJ1-5, with unresolved D. The CDR3 is made up of 17 amino acids. CDR1 and CDR2 from the germline V gene are SGHTA and FQGNSA. V lost 3 bases and J lost 0, with 15 bases in between.

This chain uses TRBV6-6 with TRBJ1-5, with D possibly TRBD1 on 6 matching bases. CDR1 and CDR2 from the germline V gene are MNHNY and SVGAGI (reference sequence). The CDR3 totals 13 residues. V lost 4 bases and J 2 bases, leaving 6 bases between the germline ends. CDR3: CASSSGGNQPQHF. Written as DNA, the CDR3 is TGTGCCAGCAGTTCAGGGGGCAATCAGCCCCAGCATTTT.

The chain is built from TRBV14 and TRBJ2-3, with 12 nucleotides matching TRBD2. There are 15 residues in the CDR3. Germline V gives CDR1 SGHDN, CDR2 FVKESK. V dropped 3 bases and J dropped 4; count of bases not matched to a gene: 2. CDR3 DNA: TGTGCCAGCAGCCAGGGACTAGCGGGCCCAGATACGCAGTATTTT. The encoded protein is CASSQGLAGPDTQYF.

For the CDR3, the DNA is TGTGCCAGCAGCTTGAACCCACAGGGTAATGAGCAGTTCTTC. Its protein is CASSLNPQGNEQFF. J is TRBJ2-1 and V is TRBV11-3, with D tentatively TRBD1 (6 bases). V lost 3 bases and J 7 bases, leaving 13 bases between the germline ends. CDR3 size: 14 residues. Germline V gene sequence: CDR1 SGHNT, CDR2 YENEEA.

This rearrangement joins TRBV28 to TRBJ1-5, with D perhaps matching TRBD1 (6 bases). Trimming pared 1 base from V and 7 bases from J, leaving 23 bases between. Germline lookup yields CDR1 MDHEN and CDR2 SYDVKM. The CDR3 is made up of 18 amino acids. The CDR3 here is CASSLSSVTSGVGQPQHF. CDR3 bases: TGTGCCAGCAGTTTATCCAGCGTCACCTCAGGGGTTGGGCAGCCCCAGCATTTT.

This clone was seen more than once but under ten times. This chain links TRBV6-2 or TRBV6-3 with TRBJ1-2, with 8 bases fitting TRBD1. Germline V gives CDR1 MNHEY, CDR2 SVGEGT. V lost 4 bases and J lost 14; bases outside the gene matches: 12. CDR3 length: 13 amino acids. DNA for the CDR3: TGTGCCAGCAGTTCCAGACAGGGGAAGGGTGAGACCTTC. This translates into CASSSRQGKGETF.

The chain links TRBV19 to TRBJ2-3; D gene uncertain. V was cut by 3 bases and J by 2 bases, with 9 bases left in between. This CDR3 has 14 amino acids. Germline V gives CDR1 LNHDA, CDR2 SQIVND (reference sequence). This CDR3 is CASSIRSDTDTQYF. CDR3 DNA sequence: TGTGCCAGTAGTATCCGTTCAGACACAGATACGCAGTATTTT.

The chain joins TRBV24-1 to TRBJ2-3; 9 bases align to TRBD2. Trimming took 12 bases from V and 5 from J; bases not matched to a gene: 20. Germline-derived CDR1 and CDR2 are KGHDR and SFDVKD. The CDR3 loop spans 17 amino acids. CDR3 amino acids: CAVGRGAVIAGEDTQYF. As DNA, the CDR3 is TGTGCCGTGGGCAGGGGCGCGGTTATAGCGGGAGAAGATACGCAGTATTTT.

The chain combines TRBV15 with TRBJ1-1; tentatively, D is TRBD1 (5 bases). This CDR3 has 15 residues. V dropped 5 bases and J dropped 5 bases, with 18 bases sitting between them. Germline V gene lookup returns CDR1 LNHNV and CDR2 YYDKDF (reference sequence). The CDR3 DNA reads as TGTGCCACCAGCCTTGGGAGGGGCTGGAAGACTGAAGCTTTCTTT. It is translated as CATSLGRGWKTEAFF.

CDR3 residues: CASSSRDRSYEQYF. CDR3 nucleotide sequence: TGTGCCAGCAGCTCCCGGGACAGGAGTTACGAGCAGTACTTC. This chain uses TRBV7-9 with TRBJ2-7; 8 positions match TRBD1. Germline CDR1 and CDR2: SEHNR and FQNEAQ (reference sequence). The trim removed 4 bases at V and 4 bases at J, leaving 6 bases unmatched. CDR3 length equals 14 residues.

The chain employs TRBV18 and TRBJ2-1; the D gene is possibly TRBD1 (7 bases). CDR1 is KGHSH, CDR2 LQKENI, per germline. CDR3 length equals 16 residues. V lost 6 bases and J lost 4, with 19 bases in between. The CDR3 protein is CASSQQGTRLYNEQFF. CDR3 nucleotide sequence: TGTGCCAGCTCCCAACAGGGGACTCGACTTTACAATGAGCAGTTCTTC.